Listed below are T cell receptor beta chains from one sample, sequenced in a study of T-cell memory formation after mild COVID-19. TCRdb called the 5' RACE reads again in MiXCR, with one record for every CDR3 protein. Of about 430,000 distinct CDR3 sequences in the sample, approximately 24% were seen once. The material sequenced was PBMCs or a T cell subset sorted from them (not recorded which). These receptor sequences come from an adult woman who had mild COVID-19 (a few samples of this study predate the infection). Cell type and time point are not known. Each CDR3 is given with its conserved first and last residue. D genes are given only for firm matches. Size values are once, few and many counts, or a class for expanded clones, and some rows have none.

J,D,size,V,CDR3,DNA
TRBJ2-3,TRBD2,-,TRBV7-9,CASSHGGSGGSTDTQYF,TGTGCCAGCAGCCACGGGGGGAGCGGGGGGTCCACAGATACGCAGTATTTT
TRBJ2-7,-,-,TRBV27,CASSLTGIGYEQYF,TGTGCCAGCAGCCTAACAGGGATCGGCTACGAGCAGTACTTC
TRBJ2-7,TRBD2,-,TRBV6-5,CASSYQGSGRYEQYF,TGTGCCAGCAGTTACCAAGGTAGCGGGAGGTACGAGCAGTACTTC
TRBJ1-1,-,few,TRBV7-9,CASSPRGVMNTEAFF,TGTGCCAGCAGTCCAAGGGGAGTCATGAACACTGAAGCTTTCTTT
TRBJ2-6,TRBD1,few,TRBV6-5,CASRRTGGAGANVLTF,TGTGCCAGCAGAAGAACAGGGGGCGCTGGGGCCAACGTCCTGACTTTC
TRBJ2-1,-,-,TRBV29-1,CSGGAGTYNEQFF,TGCAGCGGGGGAGCAGGAACCTACAATGAGCAGTTCTTC
TRBJ2-7,-,few,TRBV7-2,CASSLPGLSYEQYF,TGTGCCAGCAGCTTACCGGGACTCTCCTACGAGCAGTACTTC
TRBJ1-1,-,many,TRBV20-1,CSAPRGTNTEAFF,TGCAGTGCTCCCCGCGGCACGAACACTGAAGCTTTCTTT
TRBJ1-1,-,few,TRBV19,CASSTVGGAFF,TGTGCCAGTAGTACCGTCGGAGGAGCTTTCTTT
TRBJ2-1,TRBD2,-,TRBV29-1,CSSSGEPTISSYNEQFF,TGCAGCTCTAGCGGGGAACCGACCATAAGCTCCTACAATGAGCAGTTCTTC
TRBJ1-4,-,few,TRBV5-1,CASSFEAGPTKEKLFF,TGCGCCAGCAGCTTCGAGGCGGGACCAACGAAGGAAAAACTGTTTTTT
TRBJ1-1,-,-,TRBV25-1,CASSGGHAEAFF,TGTGCCAGCAGTGGAGGGCACGCTGAAGCTTTCTTT
TRBJ2-1,-,-,TRBV6-2/TRBV6-3,CASGNNEQFF,TGTGCCAGCGGGAACAATGAGCAGTTCTTC
TRBJ2-7,-,few,TRBV12-5,CASGANLYEQYF,TGTGCTAGTGGCGCCAACCTCTACGAGCAGTACTTC
TRBJ1-2,-,-,TRBV7-9,CASSLARTLGGYTF,TGTGCCAGCAGCTTAGCGCGGACACTTGGTGGCTACACCTTC
TRBJ1-5,-,few,TRBV27,CASRQGTGNQPQHF,TGTGCCAGCAGGCAGGGTACAGGCAATCAGCCCCAGCATTTT
TRBJ2-1,-,few,TRBV7-8,CASSLALSPRGYNEQFF,TGTGCCAGCAGCTTAGCTCTCTCCCCGAGAGGCTACAATGAGCAGTTCTTC
TRBJ1-1,-,-,TRBV15,CATSRDTDVTEAFF,TGTGCCACCAGCAGAGATACGGATGTGACTGAAGCTTTCTTT
TRBJ2-5,TRBD1,-,TRBV5-1,CASSFETGSRETQYF,TGCGCCAGCAGCTTTGAGACAGGGTCCCGAGAGACCCAGTACTTC
TRBJ2-1,TRBD2,few,TRBV12-3/TRBV12-4,CASSELAGPYNEQFF,TGTGCCAGCAGCGAACTAGCGGGGCCCTACAATGAGCAGTTCTTC
TRBJ2-1,TRBD2,-,TRBV30,CAWAPSGGYNEQFF,TGTGCCTGGGCCCCCAGCGGGGGGTACAATGAGCAGTTCTTC
TRBJ2-1,-,few,TRBV5-1,CASAGTGYVDEQFF,TGCGCCAGCGCCGGTACAGGGTATGTGGATGAGCAGTTCTTC
TRBJ2-3,TRBD2,-,TRBV11-2,CASSLPGASGRQYF,TGTGCCAGCAGCTTACCCGGGGCTAGCGGAAGGCAGTATTTT
TRBJ2-2,TRBD2,few,TRBV19,CASSIGGGTGELFF,TGTGCTAGTTCCATTGGGGGGGGGACCGGGGAGCTGTTTTTT
TRBJ2-3,TRBD1,few,TRBV4-1,CASSQSNRQGTQYF,TGCGCCAGCAGCCAATCAAACCGACAGGGTACGCAGTATTTT
TRBJ2-2,TRBD1,-,TRBV6-1,CASSEINRGTGELFF,TGTGCCAGCAGTGAAATTAACAGGGGCACCGGGGAGCTGTTTTTT
TRBJ1-3,-,-,TRBV5-1,CASSLTGNPGNTIYF,TGCGCCAGCAGCTTGACAGGGAACCCTGGAAACACCATATATTTT
TRBJ2-5,-,-,TRBV20-1,CSARVGRQETQYF,TGCAGTGCTAGAGTCGGACGGCAAGAGACCCAGTACTTC
TRBJ2-1,TRBD2,many,TRBV20-1,CSALPTSGRVGEQFF,TGCAGTGCTTTGCCGACTAGCGGGAGGGTCGGTGAGCAGTTCTTC
TRBJ2-1,TRBD2,-,TRBV3-1,CASTSMGGKAEQFF,TGTGCCAGCACCTCGATGGGAGGGAAAGCTGAGCAGTTCTTC
TRBJ1-6,TRBD1,-,TRBV12-3/TRBV12-4,CASSQNRGANSPLHF,TGTGCCAGCAGTCAGAACAGGGGAGCTAATTCACCCCTCCACTTT
TRBJ2-7,-,-,TRBV27,CASSLYGLAYEQYF,TGTGCCAGCAGTTTATATGGCCTCGCCTACGAGCAGTACTTC
TRBJ2-7,-,-,TRBV6-5,CASSHAHRTEQYF,TGTGCCAGCAGTCACGCACACCGGACCGAGCAGTACTTC
TRBJ2-1,TRBD2,many,TRBV5-1,CASSFGTSYEQFF,TGCGCCAGCAGCTTTGGGACTAGCTATGAGCAGTTCTTC
TRBJ2-5,-,few,TRBV5-4,CASHTGGNQETQYF,TGTGCCAGCCATACCGGAGGGAACCAAGAGACCCAGTACTTC
TRBJ2-1,-,few,TRBV5-1,CASSMGGPYNEQFF,TGCGCCAGCAGCATGGGAGGCCCCTACAATGAGCAGTTCTTC